A single sample is the source of the 30 T cell receptor beta chains below, sequenced in a study of beta chain features in type 1 diabetes. Isolated RNA was reverse transcribed in full, so expressed TCRB transcripts were sequenced. The repertoire was sequenced with immunoSEQ multiplex PCR; TCRdb's copy has only in-frame clones and lacks some. The repertoire consists of about 700,000 clones, with about an eighth occurring once and the leading ten covering roughly 0.022%. General study results and limits: Significant though moderate, a shortening of TCRB CDR3s appeared in all four CD4+ subsets of Type 1 diabetes patients.

No cognate antigen is known for these TCRs. Sequencing was done on a sample of naive CD4+ T cells from blood. The receptors come from a man between 18 and 35 years old with type 1 diabetes.

The table lists this clone with a few counts. The chain combines TRBV9 with TRBJ2-3; D could derive from TRBD1 or TRBD2 (6 bases each). Germline-derived CDR1 and CDR2 are SGDLS and YYNGEE. V dropped 0 bases and J dropped 4 bases, with 21 bases sitting between them. There are 18 residues in the CDR3. The CDR3: CASSVGPGWGARADTQYF. For the CDR3, the DNA is TGTGCCAGCAGCGTAGGCCCTGGATGGGGGGCCAGGGCAGATACGCAGTATTTT.

The chain carries TRBV5-1 and TRBJ1-1; D is unclear. Germline CDR1 SGHRS, CDR2 YFSETQ. The CDR3 contains 13 residues. With 4 bases removed from V and 0 bases from J, the gap between germline ends came to 7 bases. DNA for the CDR3: TGCGCCAGCAGCCGACTAATGAACACTGAAGCTTTCTTT. Protein sequence: CASSRLMNTEAFF.

This rearrangement joins TRBV5-4 to TRBJ1-1; TRBD1 matches at 7 bases. The CDR3 has 15 residues. Germline CDR1 SGHNT, CDR2 YYREEE (reference sequence). J was trimmed by 4 bases and V by 1 base; bases with no gene match: 7. CDR3 DNA sequence: TGTGCCAGCAGCTTGCAAGGGGGCGAAGTCACTGAAGCTTTCTTT. Translation: CASSLQGGEVTEAFF.

V is TRBV2 and J is TRBJ1-1; unclear D gene. The ends were cut back, 7 bases at V and 0 bases at J, with 9 bases in the middle. The CDR3 runs to 13 residues. Germline V CDR1 and CDR2: SNHLY, FYNNEI. The CDR3 loop is CASITVMNTEAFF. As DNA, the CDR3 is TGTGCCAGCATTACAGTCATGAACACTGAAGCTTTCTTT.

This clone came up a few times. The J gene is TRBJ1-2, the V gene TRBV29-1; 9 bases are a match to TRBD1. Germline CDR1 and CDR2: SQVTM and ANQGSEA. The CDR3 loop spans 12 amino acids. Trimming took 5 bases from V and 8 from J; bases not matched to a gene: 6. The CDR3 region has the DNA TGCAGCGTTTTCCAGGGGACAGGGGGCTACACCTTC. This gives the protein CSVFQGTGGYTF.

This clone was detected only a few times. CDR3 amino acids: CASSPINSGANVLTF. For the CDR3, the DNA is TGTGCCAGCTCACCAATTAACTCTGGGGCCAACGTCCTGACTTTC. The chain combines TRBV18 with TRBJ2-6; D remains unclear. V lost 2 bases to trimming and J lost 0 bases, with 5 bases between them. Germline CDR1 KGHSH, CDR2 LQKENI. This CDR3 comprises 15 residues. The variable domain in full, with the rest retrieved from reference TRBV18 and TRBJ2-6, is NAGVMQNPRHLVRRRGQEARLRCSPMKGHSHVYWYRQLPEEGLKFMVYLQKENIIDESGMPKERFSAEFPKEGPSILRIQQVVRGDSAAYFCASSPINSGANVLTFGAGSRLTVL.

This rearrangement joins TRBV6-5 to TRBJ2-3, with D hard to call. Trimming left V 5 bases short and J 7 bases short, with 7 bases between. CDR1 and CDR2 from the germline V gene are MNHEY and SVGAGI. The CDR3 contains 11 residues. CDR3 DNA: TGTGCCAGCAGTCGGAAAAATACGCAGTATTTT. Amino acid sequence: CASSRKNTQYF.

The chain has TRBV27 and TRBJ2-7, with D unclear. Trimming took off 2 bases at V and 1 base at J, with 12 bases between the two ends. There are 15 residues in the CDR3. The V gene's germline CDR1 is MNHEY and CDR2 SMNVEV (reference sequence). CDR3 coding DNA: TGTGCCAGCAGTTTAAACCGAGGAAGGTCCTACGAGCAGTACTTC. This sequence encodes CASSLNRGRSYEQYF.

V and J are TRBV29-1 and TRBJ2-7; 8 bases align to TRBD1. The CDR3 extends over 13 amino acids. V lost 2 bases to trimming and J lost 5 bases; unmatched junction nucleotides: 5. Germline V gene data show CDR1 as SQVTM and CDR2 as ANQGSEA. Here the CDR3 reads CSVENQGADEQYF. As DNA, the CDR3 is TGCAGCGTTGAAAATCAGGGGGCGGACGAGCAGTACTTC.

This chain joins TRBV19 and TRBJ2-7; D is unresolved. V was trimmed by 8 bases and J by 0 bases, leaving 5 bases between them. The CDR3 length is 11 residues. The germline gives CDR1 LNHDA, CDR2 SQIVND (reference sequence). In DNA form, the CDR3 reads TGTGCCAGTGCTAGCTCCTACGAGCAGTACTTC. It translates to CASASSYEQYF.

The rearrangement uses TRBV30 and TRBJ2-1, with a possible D match to TRBD2 (6 bases). V was shortened by 3 bases and J by 9 bases, with 15 bases between the two germline ends. CDR3 length equals 13 residues. CDR1 is GTSNPN, CDR2 SVGIG, per germline (reference sequence). For the CDR3, the DNA is TGTGCCTGGAGCCAAGCGGCCGGGGGTGAGCAGTTCTTC. Translated: CAWSQAAGGEQFF.

The chain combines TRBV9 with TRBJ2-3; TRBD2 agrees at 12 bases. The CDR3 spans 19 residues. The trim removed 4 bases at V and 3 bases at J, leaving 15 bases unmatched. From germline, CDR1 is SGDLS and CDR2 YYNGEE. The CDR3 loop reads CASSRTLAGGPTRTDTQYF. In nucleotides, the CDR3 is TGTGCCAGCAGCCGAACCCTAGCGGGGGGGCCGACCCGTACAGATACGCAGTATTTT.

J is TRBJ2-6 and V is TRBV30, with a possible D match to TRBD1 (6 bases). Germline V gene lookup returns CDR1 GTSNPN and CDR2 SVGIG (reference sequence). This CDR3 has 14 amino acids. V shed 8 bases and J shed 0 bases, with 11 bases lying between them. The CDR3 loop reads CAGTGISGANVLTF. The CDR3 DNA reads TGTGCCGGTACAGGGATCTCTGGGGCCAACGTCCTGACTTTC.

The V and J genes are TRBV7-2 and TRBJ1-2, with a possible D match to TRBD1 (6 bases). The V gene's germline CDR1 is SGHTA and CDR2 FQGNSA. The CDR3 spans 14 residues. The V end lost 5 bases, the J end lost 5 bases, and 15 bases lay between the germline ends. The CDR3 DNA reads as TGTGCCAGCAGCCCTCGGACAGCTTTATATGGCTACACCTTC. This codes for CASSPRTALYGYTF.

The V gene is TRBV30, the J gene TRBJ1-4; 8 bases map to TRBD1. This CDR3 is built from 13 residues. Germline V gene sequence: CDR1 GTSNPN, CDR2 SVGIG (reference sequence). With 7 bases clipped from V and 7 bases from J, the junction kept 8 bases outside the gene matches. The CDR3 nucleotides read TGTGCCTCGCCACAGGGGGAAGGTGAAAAACTGTTTTTT. It encodes CASPQGEGEKLFF.

The chain recombines TRBV5-1 with TRBJ2-3; 10 nucleotides agree with TRBD2. This CDR3 region has 14 residues. J gave up 6 bases and V 7 bases, and 8 bases lay outside the gene matches. Germline CDR1 SGHRS, CDR2 YFSETQ. The CDR3 sequence is CASGVAGGEDTQYF. CDR3 nucleotide sequence: TGCGCCAGCGGGGTAGCGGGGGGCGAGGATACGCAGTATTTT.

The genes are TRBV29-1 and TRBJ1-1; 10 bases line up with TRBD1. This CDR3 comprises 13 residues. From germline, CDR1 is SQVTM and CDR2 ANQGSEA. The trim removed 4 bases at V and 4 bases at J, leaving 3 bases unmatched. CDR3 coding DNA: TGCAGCGTTGTTAGGACAGGGGGCACTGAAGCTTTCTTT. Translation: CSVVRTGGTEAFF.

As regards this clone: The same CDR3 can be traced to other DNA sequences in this sample. The J gene is TRBJ1-5, the V gene TRBV7-9; D is uncertain. Germline CDR1 and CDR2: SEHNR and FQNEAQ (reference sequence). The CDR3 covers 14 residues. Trimming removed 1 base at V and 0 bases at J, with 4 bases between. CDR3 coding DNA: TGTGCCAGCAGCTTAGGTGTTAGCAATCAGCCCCAGCATTTT. It specifies CASSLGVSNQPQHF.

The rearrangement uses TRBV5-1 and TRBJ1-1; weak D call: TRBD1 (5 bases). Germline V lookup: CDR1 SGHRS, CDR2 YFSETQ. The CDR3 is made up of 13 amino acids. Trimming removed 4 bases at V and 1 base at J, with 8 bases between. CDR3 DNA sequence: TGCGCCAGCAGCGGCAGGGAGAACACTGAAGCTTTCTTT. It yields the protein CASSGRENTEAFF.

This clone was counted a few times. The chain recombines TRBV5-6 with TRBJ1-5, with 7 positions matching TRBD1. In germline, CDR1 is SGHDT, CDR2 YYEEEE. The CDR3 length is 15 residues. The V and J ends lost 4 bases and 4 bases, in that order; junction bases with no gene match: 8. CDR3 amino acids: CASSETGTGNQPQHF. The CDR3 DNA is TGTGCCAGCAGCGAGACAGGGACGGGGAATCAGCCCCAGCATTTT.

To note about this clone: A read error may account for a junction end that differs from germline. CDR3 nucleotides: TGTGCCATCAGTGAGTCGGATGTGGGGGGGCCCTACAATGAGCAGTTCTTC. It translates to CAISESDVGGPYNEQFF. The V gene is TRBV6-1, the J gene TRBJ2-1; a possible D gene is TRBD2 (7 bases). This CDR3 has 17 amino acids. Germline-derived CDR1 and CDR2 are MNHNS and SASEGT.

This sequence joins TRBV4-1 and TRBJ1-2; 7 nucleotides line up with TRBD1. Germline trimming cut 3 bases from V and 2 bases from J; bases unmatched to any gene: 12. Germline V CDR1 and CDR2: MGHRA, YSYEKL. There are 17 residues in the CDR3. The CDR3 nucleotides read TGCGCCAGCAGCCACTCCCTACAGGGGTATCGGAACTATGGCTACACCTTC. Translating it yields CASSHSLQGYRNYGYTF.

The chain employs TRBV5-1 and TRBJ2-5, with D perhaps TRBD2 (6 bases). CDR1 and CDR2 (germline): SGHRS, YFSETQ. The length of the CDR3 is 13 residues. Trimming stripped 4 bases from V and 5 bases from J, with 12 bases between. CDR3 DNA: TGCGCCAGCAGCGACTCGGCGGGGGAGACCCAGTACTTC. Translation: CASSDSAGETQYF.

The CDR3 coding sequence is TGTGCCTGGAGTAAGGGCGCGGAGGGTGGCTACAATGAGCAGTTCTTC. Translation: CAWSKGAEGGYNEQFF. The rearrangement uses TRBV30 and TRBJ2-1; maybe TRBD2 (6 bases). The CDR3 sequence is 16 residues long. Trimming took off 2 bases at V and 3 bases at J, with 17 bases between the two ends. CDR1 and CDR2 from the germline V gene are GTSNPN and SVGIG (reference sequence). Based on the CDR3 plus reference TRBV30 and TRBJ2-1, the full variable domain is SQTIHQWPATLVQPVGSPLSLECTVEGTSNPNLYWYRQAAGRGLQLLFYSVGIGQISSEVPQNLSASRPQDRQFILSSKKLLLSDSGFYLCAWSKGAEGGYNEQFFGPGTRLTVL.

The V call is TRBV20-1, the J call TRBJ1-2, with D possibly matching TRBD1 (5 bases). The CDR3 totals 11 residues. The V end was cut by 6 bases, the J end by 8 bases, with 13 bases between. Germline V CDR1 and CDR2: DFQATT, SNEGSKA (reference sequence). CDR3 sequence (DNA): TGCAGTGCGGGTTCTGGGACCGGCTACACCTTC. Residues: CSAGSGTGYTF.

This rearrangement joins TRBV15 to TRBJ2-1; no clear D gene. The CDR3 covers 13 residues. With 1 base removed from V and 4 bases from J, the gap between germline ends came to 5 bases. Germline CDR1 reads LNHNV; CDR2 reads YYDKDF (reference sequence). DNA for the CDR3: TGTGCCACCAGCAGAGGCACTTACAATGAGCAGTTCTTC. Protein: CATSRGTYNEQFF.

This clone was counted only a few times. The J gene is TRBJ2-7, the V gene TRBV30, with TRBD2 as a possible D gene (5 bases). Germline V gives CDR1 GTSNPN, CDR2 SVGIG (reference sequence). V lost 4 bases and J lost 0, with 7 bases in between. The CDR3 is 12 residues long. The CDR3 DNA follows: TGTGCCTGGAAAACTAGCTCCTACGAGCAGTACTTC. Protein sequence: CAWKTSSYEQYF.

As DNA, the CDR3 is TGTGCCAGCAGTTACGATGGGGGGAGCACAGATACGCAGTATTTT. Amino acid sequence: CASSYDGGSTDTQYF. The J gene is TRBJ2-3, the V gene TRBV6-5; a possible D gene is TRBD2 (6 bases). This CDR3 has 15 amino acids. V was cut by 2 bases and J by 0 bases, with 9 bases left in between. Germline-derived CDR1 and CDR2 are MNHEY and SVGAGI.

There are a few counts of this clone. The chain employs TRBV9 and TRBJ2-3; possibly TRBD1 or TRBD2 for D (6 bases each). The CDR3 is made up of 15 amino acids. CDR1 SGDLS and CDR2 YYNGEE come from the germline V gene. V lost 1 base and J lost 1, with 10 bases in between. The CDR3 DNA follows: TGTGCCAGCAGCGTATTGGGGGGCGGCACAGATACGCAGTATTTT. It codes for CASSVLGGGTDTQYF.

On this clone itself: Other DNA sequences from this sample encode an identical CDR3 as well. This chain uses TRBV5-1 with TRBJ1-1; D not resolved. From germline, CDR1 is SGHRS and CDR2 YFSETQ. CDR3 length: 12 residues. Trimming removed 0 bases at V and 5 bases at J, with 5 bases between. The CDR3: CASSLDLTEAFF. CDR3 bases: TGCGCCAGCAGCTTGGACCTGACTGAAGCTTTCTTT.